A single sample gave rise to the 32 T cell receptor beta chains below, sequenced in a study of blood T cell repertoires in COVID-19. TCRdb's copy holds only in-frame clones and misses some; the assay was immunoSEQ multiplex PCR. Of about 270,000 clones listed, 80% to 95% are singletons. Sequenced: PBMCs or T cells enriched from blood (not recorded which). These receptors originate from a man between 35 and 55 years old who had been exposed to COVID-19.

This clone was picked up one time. CDR3 DNA: TGTGCCACCTCGGACAGGGATGAAAAACTGTTTTTT. Encoded protein: CATSDRDEKLFF. J is TRBJ1-4 and V is TRBV19, with 8 bases matching TRBD1. The CDR3 runs to 12 residues. V dropped 10 bases and J dropped 6; count of bases not matched to a gene: 4. The germline gives CDR1 LNHDA, CDR2 SQIVND (reference sequence).

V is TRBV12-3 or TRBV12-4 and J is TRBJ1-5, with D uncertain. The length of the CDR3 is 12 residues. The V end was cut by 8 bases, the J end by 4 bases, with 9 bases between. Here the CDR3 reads CASSSGNQPQHF. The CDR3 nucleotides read TGTGCCAGCTCTTCCGGGAATCAGCCCCAGCATTTT.

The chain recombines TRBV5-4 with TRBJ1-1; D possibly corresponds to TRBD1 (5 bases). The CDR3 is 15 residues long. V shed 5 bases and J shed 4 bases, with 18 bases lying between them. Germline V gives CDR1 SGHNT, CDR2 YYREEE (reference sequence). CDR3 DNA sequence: TGTGCCAGCAGTCCGGGTCGGGGGGTAGTCACTGAAGCTTTCTTT. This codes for CASSPGRGVVTEAFF.

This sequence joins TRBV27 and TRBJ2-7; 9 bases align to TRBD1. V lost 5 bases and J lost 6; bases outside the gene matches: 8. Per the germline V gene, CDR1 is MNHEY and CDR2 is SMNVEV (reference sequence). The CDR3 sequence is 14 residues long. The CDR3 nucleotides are TGTGCCAGCAGTCCAGGGACAGGGCGGTCCGAGCAGTACTTC. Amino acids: CASSPGTGRSEQYF.

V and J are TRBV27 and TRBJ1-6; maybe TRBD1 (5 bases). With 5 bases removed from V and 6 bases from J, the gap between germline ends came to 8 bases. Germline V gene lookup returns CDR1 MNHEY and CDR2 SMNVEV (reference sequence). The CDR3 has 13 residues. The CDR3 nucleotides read TGTGCCAGCAGTCGACAGATTAATTCACCCCTCCACTTT. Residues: CASSRQINSPLHF.

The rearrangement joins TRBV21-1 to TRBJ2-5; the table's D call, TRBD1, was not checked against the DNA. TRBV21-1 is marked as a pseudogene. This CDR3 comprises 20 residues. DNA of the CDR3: TGTGCCAGCAGCAAAGCGCTTTTTTTGGCCCGGGACAGCGGTTTAGAGACCCAGTACTTC. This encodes CASSKALFLARDSGLETQYF.

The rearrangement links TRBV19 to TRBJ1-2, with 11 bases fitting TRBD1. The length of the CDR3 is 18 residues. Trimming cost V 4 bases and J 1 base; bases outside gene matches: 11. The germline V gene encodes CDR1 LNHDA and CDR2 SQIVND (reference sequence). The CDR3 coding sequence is TGTGCCAGTAGTAGTTGGAGGGACAGGGGGTTACATAACTATGGCTACACCTTC. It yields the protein CASSSWRDRGLHNYGYTF.

The CDR3 is CASSPGGGYGYTF. The CDR3 nucleotides read TGTGCCAGCAGCCCCGGTGGAGGTTATGGCTACACCTTC. V usage is TRBV3-1 (or the pseudogene TRBV3-2) and J usage is TRBJ1-2; the D is unclear. Trimming stripped 4 bases from V and 5 bases from J, with 11 bases between. Germline-derived CDR1 and CDR2 are LGHDT and YNNKEL (reference sequence). The CDR3 is made up of 13 amino acids.

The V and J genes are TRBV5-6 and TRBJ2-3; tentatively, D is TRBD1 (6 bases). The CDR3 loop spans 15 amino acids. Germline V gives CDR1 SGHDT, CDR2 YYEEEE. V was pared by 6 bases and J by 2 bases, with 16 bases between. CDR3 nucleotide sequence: TGTGCCAGCAAAGGGACACCATATATCACAGATACGCAGTATTTT. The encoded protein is CASKGTPYITDTQYF.

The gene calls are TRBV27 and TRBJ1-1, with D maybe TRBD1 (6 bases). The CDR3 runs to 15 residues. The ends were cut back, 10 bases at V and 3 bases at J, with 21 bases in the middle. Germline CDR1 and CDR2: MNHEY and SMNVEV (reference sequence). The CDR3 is CATKTSQTGYTEAFF. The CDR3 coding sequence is TGTGCCACCAAGACCTCTCAGACAGGATACACTGAAGCTTTCTTT.

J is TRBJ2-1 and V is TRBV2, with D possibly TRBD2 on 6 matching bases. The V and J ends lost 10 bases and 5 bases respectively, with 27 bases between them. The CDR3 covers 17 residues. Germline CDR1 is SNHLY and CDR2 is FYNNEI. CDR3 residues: CAINPGRSLVADNEQFF. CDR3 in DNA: TGTGCCATAAACCCGGGGAGGTCTCTAGTAGCAGACAATGAGCAGTTCTTC.

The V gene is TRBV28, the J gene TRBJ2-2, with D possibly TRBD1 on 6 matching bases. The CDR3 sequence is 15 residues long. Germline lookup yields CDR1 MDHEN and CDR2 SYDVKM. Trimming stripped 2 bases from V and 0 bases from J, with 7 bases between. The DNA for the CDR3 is TGTGCCAGCAGTTTAGGGGGCTCGAACACCGGGGAGCTGTTTTTT. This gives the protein CASSLGGSNTGELFF.

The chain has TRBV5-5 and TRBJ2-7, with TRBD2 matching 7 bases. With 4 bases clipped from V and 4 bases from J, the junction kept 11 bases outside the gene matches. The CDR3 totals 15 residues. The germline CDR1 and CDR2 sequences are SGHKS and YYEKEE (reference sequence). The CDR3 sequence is CASSREGLNYYEQYF. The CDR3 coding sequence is TGTGCCAGCAGCCGTGAGGGACTAAACTATTACGAGCAGTACTTC.

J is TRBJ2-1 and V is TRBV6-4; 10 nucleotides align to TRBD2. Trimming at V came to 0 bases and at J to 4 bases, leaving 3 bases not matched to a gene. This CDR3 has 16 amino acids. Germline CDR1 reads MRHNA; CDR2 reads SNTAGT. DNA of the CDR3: TGTGCCAGCAGTGACTCTGGGACTAGCGAATACAATGAGCAGTTCTTC. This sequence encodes CASSDSGTSEYNEQFF.

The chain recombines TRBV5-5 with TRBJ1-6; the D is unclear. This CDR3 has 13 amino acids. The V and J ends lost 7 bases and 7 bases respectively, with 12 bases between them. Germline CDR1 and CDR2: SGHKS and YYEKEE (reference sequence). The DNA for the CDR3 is TGTGCCAGCTCCGAGCTATTGAATTCACCCCTCCACTTT. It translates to CASSELLNSPLHF.

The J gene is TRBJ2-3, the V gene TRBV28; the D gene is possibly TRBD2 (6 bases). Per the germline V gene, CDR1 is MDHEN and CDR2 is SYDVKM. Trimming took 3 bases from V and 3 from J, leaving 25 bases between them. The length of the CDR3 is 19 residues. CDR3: CASSFGVMVGPGGTDTQYF. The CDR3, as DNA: TGTGCCAGCAGTTTCGGGGTTATGGTGGGACCCGGGGGAACAGATACGCAGTATTTT. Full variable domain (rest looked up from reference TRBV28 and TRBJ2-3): DVKVTQSSRYLVKRTGEKVFLECVQDMDHENMFWYRQDPGLGLRLIYFSYDVKMKEKGDIPEGYSVSREKKERFSLILESASTNQTSMYLCASSFGVMVGPGGTDTQYFGPGTRLTVL.

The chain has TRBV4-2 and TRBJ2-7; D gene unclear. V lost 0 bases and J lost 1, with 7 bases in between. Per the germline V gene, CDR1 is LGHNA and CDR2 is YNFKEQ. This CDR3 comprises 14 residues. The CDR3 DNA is TGTGCCAGCAGCCAAGATCTAGTTTCCTACGAGCAGTACTTC. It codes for CASSQDLVSYEQYF.

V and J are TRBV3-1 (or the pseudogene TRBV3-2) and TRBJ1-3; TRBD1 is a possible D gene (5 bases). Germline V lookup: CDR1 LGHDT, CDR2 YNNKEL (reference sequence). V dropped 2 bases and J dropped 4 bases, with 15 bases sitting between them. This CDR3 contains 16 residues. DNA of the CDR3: TGTGCCAGCAGCCAAAGATACCAGGGAACGGGAAACACCATATATTTT. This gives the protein CASSQRYQGTGNTIYF.

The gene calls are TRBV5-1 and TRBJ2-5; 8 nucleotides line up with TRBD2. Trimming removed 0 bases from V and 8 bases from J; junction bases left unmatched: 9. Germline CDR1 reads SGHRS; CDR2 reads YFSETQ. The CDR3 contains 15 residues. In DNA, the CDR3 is TGCGCCAGCAGCTTGGCGAGCGGGGGTGGTTCAACCCAGTACTTC. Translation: CASSLASGGGSTQYF.

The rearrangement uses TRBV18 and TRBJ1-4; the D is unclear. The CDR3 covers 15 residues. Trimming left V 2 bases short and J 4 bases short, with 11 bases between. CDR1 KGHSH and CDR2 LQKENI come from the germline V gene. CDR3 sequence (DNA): TGTGCCAGCTCACCAAGTGACACGTTTAATGAAAAACTGTTTTTT. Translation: CASSPSDTFNEKLFF.

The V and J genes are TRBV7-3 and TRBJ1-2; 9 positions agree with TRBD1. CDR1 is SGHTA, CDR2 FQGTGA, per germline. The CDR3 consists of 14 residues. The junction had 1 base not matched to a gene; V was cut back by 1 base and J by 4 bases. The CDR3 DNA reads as TGTGCCAGCAGCTTAATGGGACAGGGCTATGGCTACACCTTC. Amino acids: CASSLMGQGYGYTF.

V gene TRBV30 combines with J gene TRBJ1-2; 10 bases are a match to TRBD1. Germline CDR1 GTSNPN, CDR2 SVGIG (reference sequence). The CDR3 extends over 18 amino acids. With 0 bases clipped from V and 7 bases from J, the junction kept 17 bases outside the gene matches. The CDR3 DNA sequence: TGTGCCTGGAGTGTATCTTACGGTGTCGGGACAGGGGTCTCTGGCTACACCTTC. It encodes CAWSVSYGVGTGVSGYTF. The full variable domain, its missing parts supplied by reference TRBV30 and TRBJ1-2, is SQTIHQWPATLVQPVGSPLSLECTVEGTSNPNLYWYRQAAGRGLQLLFYSVGIGQISSEVPQNLSASRPQDRQFILSSKKLLLSDSGFYLCAWSVSYGVGTGVSGYTFGSGTRLTVV.

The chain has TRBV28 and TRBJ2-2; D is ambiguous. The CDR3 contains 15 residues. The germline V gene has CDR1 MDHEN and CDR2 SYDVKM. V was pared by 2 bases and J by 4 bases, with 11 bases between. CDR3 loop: CASSLMMPGTGELFF. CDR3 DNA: TGTGCCAGCAGTTTAATGATGCCCGGCACCGGGGAGCTGTTTTTT.

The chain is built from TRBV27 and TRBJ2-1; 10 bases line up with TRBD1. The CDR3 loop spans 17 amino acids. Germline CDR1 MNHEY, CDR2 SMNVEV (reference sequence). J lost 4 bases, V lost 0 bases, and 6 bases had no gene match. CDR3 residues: CASSLSSRTGGYNEQFF. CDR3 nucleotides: TGTGCCAGCAGTTTATCGTCTAGGACAGGGGGTTACAATGAGCAGTTCTTC.

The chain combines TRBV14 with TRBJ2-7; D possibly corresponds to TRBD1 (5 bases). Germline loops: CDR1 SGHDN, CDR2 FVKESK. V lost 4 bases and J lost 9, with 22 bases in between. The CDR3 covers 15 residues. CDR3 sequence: CASSPDSQGSRAQYF. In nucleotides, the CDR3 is TGTGCCAGCAGCCCTGACTCCCAGGGCTCCAGGGCGCAGTACTTC.

CDR3 nucleotides: TGCGCCAGCAGCCAAGATCCCCAGGACATGTACGAGCAGTACTTC. Its protein is CASSQDPQDMYEQYF. J is TRBJ2-7 and V is TRBV4-1; tentative D call: TRBD1 (5 bases). The V end was cut by 0 bases, the J end by 4 bases, with 13 bases between. This CDR3 region has 15 residues. Germline V CDR1 and CDR2: MGHRA, YSYEKL.

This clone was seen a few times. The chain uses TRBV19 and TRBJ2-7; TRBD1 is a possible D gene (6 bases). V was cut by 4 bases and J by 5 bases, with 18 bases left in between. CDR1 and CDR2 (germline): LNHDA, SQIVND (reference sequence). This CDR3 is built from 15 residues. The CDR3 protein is CASSRRTVDGNEQYF. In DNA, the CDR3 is TGTGCCAGTAGTAGAAGGACAGTAGACGGGAACGAGCAGTACTTC.

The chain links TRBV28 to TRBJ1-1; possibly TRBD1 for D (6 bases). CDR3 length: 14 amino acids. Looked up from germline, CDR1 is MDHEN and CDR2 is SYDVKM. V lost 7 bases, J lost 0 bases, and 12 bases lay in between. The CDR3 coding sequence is TGTGCCAGCACCATAGGGACATTGAACACTGAAGCTTTCTTT. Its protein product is CASTIGTLNTEAFF.

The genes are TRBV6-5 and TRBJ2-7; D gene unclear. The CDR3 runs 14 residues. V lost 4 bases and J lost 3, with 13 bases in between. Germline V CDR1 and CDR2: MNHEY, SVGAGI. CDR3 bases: TGTGCCAGCAGTTCGATGGTCTCCTACTACGAGCAGTACTTC. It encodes CASSSMVSYYEQYF.

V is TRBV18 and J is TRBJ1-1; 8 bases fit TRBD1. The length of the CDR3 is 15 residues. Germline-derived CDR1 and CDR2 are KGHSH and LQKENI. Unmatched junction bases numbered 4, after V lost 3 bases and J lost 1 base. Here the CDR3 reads CASSPGGTGNTEAFF. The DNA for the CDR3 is TGTGCCAGCTCACCGGGGGGGACAGGGAACACTGAAGCTTTCTTT.

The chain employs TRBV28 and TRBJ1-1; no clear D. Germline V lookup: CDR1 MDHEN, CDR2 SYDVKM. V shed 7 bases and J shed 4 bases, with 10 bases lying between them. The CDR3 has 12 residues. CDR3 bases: TGTGCCAGCAAAGCAGGAGGCACTGAAGCTTTCTTT. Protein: CASKAGGTEAFF.

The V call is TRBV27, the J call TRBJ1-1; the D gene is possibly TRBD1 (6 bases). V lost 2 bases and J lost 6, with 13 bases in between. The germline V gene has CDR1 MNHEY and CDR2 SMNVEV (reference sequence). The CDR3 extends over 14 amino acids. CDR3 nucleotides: TGTGCCAGCAGTTTAGAATCCAGGACAGCTGAAGCTTTCTTT. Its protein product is CASSLESRTAEAFF.